The 6 T cell receptor beta chains in this list originate from one sample, sequenced in a study of blood T cells in healthy people across ages. The use of a sample-barcoded 5' primer and a J-beta primer mix characterized a second PCR of 7 to 11 cycles. MiXCR, run by TCRdb on the 5' RACE reads, gives a single entry per CDR3 protein. The sample lists 1.5 million to 2 million distinct CDR3 sequences, around half occurring once. Material: blood. These receptors were taken from a woman aged 40 to 49 in good health.

This chain links TRBV27 with TRBJ2-5; 7 bases agree with TRBD2. CDR1 MNHEY and CDR2 SMNVEV come from the germline V gene (reference sequence). The CDR3 loop spans 15 amino acids. V lost 5 bases, J lost 3 bases, and 9 bases stayed unmatched. CDR3 region: CASSEPGLTKETQYF. In DNA form, the CDR3 reads TGTGCCAGCAGTGAACCGGGACTAACGAAAGAGACCCAGTACTTC.

This clonotype was seen a handful of times. The V call is TRBV4-2, the J call TRBJ1-2; D is unresolved. The CDR3 spans 17 residues. V was pared by 3 bases and J by 2 bases, with 19 bases between. The germline V gene encodes CDR1 LGHNA and CDR2 YNFKEQ. CDR3 coding DNA: TGTGCCAGCAGCCAGCCCAGGAGCAGAGGGCCGAACTATGGCTACACCTTC. Amino acids: CASSQPRSRGPNYGYTF.

The V and J genes are TRBV7-9 and TRBJ2-3; D perhaps matches TRBD1 (6 bases). Germline V gene lookup returns CDR1 SEHNR and CDR2 FQNEAQ (reference sequence). The CDR3 sequence is 13 residues long. The germline V and J ends were trimmed by 6 bases and 4 bases, with 11 bases remaining between them. CDR3 region: CASRYTGSDTQYF. The CDR3 nucleotides are TGTGCCAGCAGATATACAGGGTCAGATACGCAGTATTTT.

This clonotype came up a few times. The rearrangement uses TRBV2 and TRBJ2-3; 7 bases fit TRBD1. The CDR3 contains 14 residues. Germline V lookup: CDR1 SNHLY, CDR2 FYNNEI. The V and J ends lost 10 bases and 4 bases, in that order; junction bases with no gene match: 11. The CDR3 region is CATLTGRGSDTQYF. CDR3 in DNA: TGTGCCACCTTGACAGGGAGAGGGTCAGATACGCAGTATTTT.

This sequence joins TRBV7-9 and TRBJ1-4; 8 bases fit TRBD1. This CDR3 has 14 residues. J was trimmed by 6 bases and V by 4 bases; bases with no gene match: 4. CDR1 and CDR2 (germline): SEHNR, FQNEAQ (reference sequence). The CDR3 nucleotides read TGTGCCAGCAGCTCGACAGGGGATGATGAAAAACTGTTTTTT. It encodes CASSSTGDDEKLFF.

DNA of the CDR3: TGTGCCATCAGTGAGTCAGGGAGGAACACTGAAGCTTTCTTT. Encoded protein: CAISESGRNTEAFF. This chain links TRBV10-3 with TRBJ1-1; no reliable D call. CDR3 length: 14 residues. Trimming took off 0 bases at V and 1 base at J, with 6 bases between the two ends. The germline gives CDR1 ENHRY, CDR2 SYGVKD.